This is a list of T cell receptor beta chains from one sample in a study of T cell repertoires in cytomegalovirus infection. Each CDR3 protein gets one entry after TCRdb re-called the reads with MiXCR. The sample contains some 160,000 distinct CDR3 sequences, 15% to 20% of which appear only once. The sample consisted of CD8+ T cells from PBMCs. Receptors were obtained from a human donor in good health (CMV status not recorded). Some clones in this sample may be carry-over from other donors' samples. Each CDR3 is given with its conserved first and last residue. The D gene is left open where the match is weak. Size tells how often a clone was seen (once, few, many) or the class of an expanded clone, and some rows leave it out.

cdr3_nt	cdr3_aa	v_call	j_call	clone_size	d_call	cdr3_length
TGTGCCAGCAGCTTAGGGACGGACCAGTTCTTC	CASSLGTDQFF	TRBV7-9	TRBJ2-1	few	-	11
TGTGCCAGCAGCTACTCGGCTGGGCCGATCAATGAGCAGTTCTTC	CASSYSAGPINEQFF	TRBV7-6	TRBJ2-1	-	-	15
TGTGCCAGCAGTTTTTCCGGGGGTGAAAACATTCAGTACTTC	CASSFSGGENIQYF	TRBV28	TRBJ2-4	-	-	14
TGTGCCAACCGACCCCTGTCCTACAATGAGCAGTTCTTC	CANRPLSYNEQFF	TRBV12-3/TRBV12-4	TRBJ2-1	few	-	13
TGTGCCAGCAGCCCCGGTACAAGAGGAGAAAACATTCAGTACTTC	CASSPGTRGENIQYF	TRBV7-2	TRBJ2-4	-	-	15
TGTGCCAGCAGCTTAAACTCTCGGAGAGAAGCTTTCTTT	CASSLNSRREAFF	TRBV7-3	TRBJ1-1	few	-	13
TGTGCCAGCAGTGAAGCGCCGGACAGGGCGCATTCGCAGTACTTC	CASSEAPDRAHSQYF	TRBV6-1	TRBJ2-7	many	TRBD1	15
TGTGCCAGCAGCTCCCGTTCAGATACGCAGTATTTT	CASSSRSDTQYF	TRBV7-8	TRBJ2-3	many	-	12
TGTGCCAGCGGACAGGGGAAGGACACCGGGGAGCTGTTTTTT	CASGQGKDTGELFF	TRBV28	TRBJ2-2	few	TRBD1	14
TGTGCCAGCAGCTTAGCCATGGCAGGGGGCACAGATACGCAGTATTTT	CASSLAMAGGTDTQYF	TRBV7-8	TRBJ2-3	-	-	16
TGTGCCAGCAGTTTTTTCCTAGCGGGAGCCGGTGAGCAGTTCTTC	CASSFFLAGAGEQFF	TRBV28	TRBJ2-1	few	TRBD2	15
TGTGCCAGCAGTGAATATCCGGGGACGGTGAATGGCTACACCTTC	CASSEYPGTVNGYTF	TRBV6-1	TRBJ1-2	-	-	15
TGTGCTAGTGGTTCGACGACAGATGGGGGAAATGAGCAGTTCTTC	CASGSTTDGGNEQFF	TRBV12-5	TRBJ2-1	-	-	15
TGTGCCAGCAGCCCCACAGGAGGCGAGCAGTACTTC	CASSPTGGEQYF	TRBV7-6	TRBJ2-7	few	-	12
TGTGACAGCAGCTTAACGGACAGGGGAGACTATGGCTACACCTTC	CDSSLTDRGDYGYTF	TRBV7-2	TRBJ1-2	once	TRBD1	15
TGTGCCAGCAGCCCCGGGGTGAATACGCAGTATTTT	CASSPGVNTQYF	TRBV27	TRBJ2-3	-	-	12
TGTGCCGGGGCGGGAAATCAGCCCCAGCATTTT	CAGAGNQPQHF	TRBV7-2	TRBJ1-5	-	-	11
TGTGCCTCCGGGCGGGGGATGTACACTGAAGCTTTCTTT	CASGRGMYTEAFF	TRBV7-2	TRBJ1-1	-	-	13
TGTGCCAGCAGGAGAGGAAACACCATATATTTT	CASRRGNTIYF	TRBV28	TRBJ1-3	-	-	11
TGTGCCAGCAGTACCTACCTAGCGGGACGAACCGGGGAGCTGTTTTTT	CASSTYLAGRTGELFF	TRBV12-3/TRBV12-4	TRBJ2-2	few	TRBD2	16
TGTGCCAGCAGCCTCAGTGGGCTCCACCAGCCCCAGCATTTT	CASSLSGLHQPQHF	TRBV7-9	TRBJ1-5	-	-	14
TGTGCCAGCAGCTCGTCGGGACAGAACAATGAGCAGTTCTTC	CASSSSGQNNEQFF	TRBV7-8	TRBJ2-1	-	TRBD1	14
TGTGCCAGCAGTTACGAGGCATCCTCCCAGCCCCAGCATTTT	CASSYEASSQPQHF	TRBV6-2/TRBV6-3	TRBJ1-5	few	-	14
TGTGCCAGCAGCCCATTCCGGGGGGGCGACACCGGGGAGCTGTTTTTT	CASSPFRGGDTGELFF	TRBV7-9	TRBJ2-2	once	TRBD2	16
TGTGCCAGCAGTTTGTGGGCGGATTATAGCAATCAGCCCCAGCATTTT	CASSLWADYSNQPQHF	TRBV28	TRBJ1-5	few	-	16
TGCGCCAGCAGCCCCTCCGGGGGGTACCCCTACGAGCAGTACTTC	CASSPSGGYPYEQYF	TRBV4-1	TRBJ2-7	-	TRBD2	15
TGTGCGGTGGGACAGGGGAACACCGGGGAGCTGTTTTTT	CAVGQGNTGELFF	TRBV27	TRBJ2-2	-	TRBD1	13
TGTGCCAGCAGCTTGCTAGGAGCGGGAGACGATGAGCAGTTCTTC	CASSLLGAGDDEQFF	TRBV5-8	TRBJ2-1	-	TRBD2	15